A single sample gave rise to the 30 T cell receptor beta chains below, sequenced in a study of T cells in Graves' hyperthyroidism and ophthalmopathy. Template material for amplifying TCR beta CDR3 regions consisted of RNA transcripts. The TCR CDR3 first-round RT-PCR relied on the HTBI primer set. TCRdb re-derived calls from the multiplex PCR reads in MiXCR, one entry per CDR3 protein. The sample shows about 760,000 distinct CDR3 sequences, around 40% of them seen only once. What was sequenced was blood. These receptors all stem from a woman aged 40 to 49 with Graves' hyperthyroidism.

For the CDR3, the DNA is TGTGCCAGCAGTTTAGTGCAGAGCTTTCGCGCTGAAGCTTTCTTT. Translated, it gives CASSLVQSFRAEAFF. The chain uses TRBV12-3 or TRBV12-4 and TRBJ1-1; D gene unclear. V lost 1 base and J 6 bases, leaving 15 bases between the germline ends. The CDR3 spans 15 residues.

For this clonotype: A much more abundant neighbour one base away suggests this may be a read error. The chain has TRBV20-1 and TRBJ1-2; D is ambiguous. V was pared by 7 bases and J by 11 bases, with 14 bases between. From germline, CDR1 is DFQATT and CDR2 SNEGSKA (reference sequence). This CDR3 region has 10 residues. The CDR3 DNA reads as TGCAGTGTTGTGGACGGAGGTTACACCTTC. It encodes CSVVDGGYTF.

This clonotype has a handful of counts. The chain uses TRBV20-1 and TRBJ2-2; tentatively, D is TRBD1 or TRBD2 (5 bases each). This CDR3 has 18 amino acids. V was cut by 0 bases and J by 0 bases, with 17 bases left in between. CDR1 is DFQATT, CDR2 SNEGSKA, per germline (reference sequence). The CDR3 region has the DNA TGCAGTGCTAGAGACCAATCGACCGGGACGGCGAACACCGGGGAGCTGTTTTTT. It codes for CSARDQSTGTANTGELFF.

On this clonotype itself: A much larger clone lies a single base off, so this may be a read error. V is TRBV29-1 and J is TRBJ2-7; TRBD1 matches at 9 bases. The CDR3 spans 12 residues. Germline assignment: CDR1 SQVTM and CDR2 ANQGSEA. CDR3 bases: TGCAGCGGGGTCGTGACAGGGGGTGAGCGGTACTTC. Translation gives CSGVVTGGERYF.

This clonotype was seen only a few times. The chain has TRBV7-2 and TRBJ2-7; TRBD1 matches at 7 bases. This CDR3 has 16 amino acids. Germline CDR1 reads SGHTA; CDR2 reads FQGNSA. V trimming: 5 bases; J trimming: 0 bases; junction bases outside the gene matches: 10. CDR3 bases: TGTGCCAGCAGCAGCACCTCCGGGACAGCCTCCTACGAGCAGTACTTC. This translates into CASSSTSGTASYEQYF.

Comment on this clonotype: Possible read error: a much larger clone is one base away. Because the CDR3 is missing its conserved closing phenylalanine or tryptophan, this is likely a read error. The chain employs TRBV14 and TRBJ2-7; D might be TRBD2 (5 bases). Trimming pared 3 bases from V and 1 base from J, leaving 7 bases between. Germline V CDR1 and CDR2: SGHDN, FVKESK. The CDR3 runs to 13 residues. The CDR3 DNA reads TGTGCCAGCAGCCACGGGATTTCCTACGAGCAGTACCTC. Protein sequence: CASSHGISYEQYL.

This clonotype was detected only a few times. CDR3 amino acids: CASSQELGMVQETQYF. The DNA for the CDR3 is TGCGCCAGCAGCCAAGAGTTAGGAATGGTCCAAGAGACCCAGTACTTC. The V and J genes are TRBV4-3 and TRBJ2-5; D call uncertain. The V end lost 0 bases, the J end lost 1 base, and 12 bases lay between the germline ends. CDR3 length: 16 residues. Germline values: CDR1 LGHNA, CDR2 YSLEER.

This clonotype was observed a few times. V gene TRBV15 combines with J gene TRBJ2-2, with 8 bases matching TRBD1. CDR1 LNHNV and CDR2 YYDKDF come from the germline V gene (reference sequence). The CDR3 sequence is 15 residues long. Unmatched junction bases numbered 14, after V lost 11 bases and J lost 6 bases. This chain's CDR3 is CAADSGQVPAGELFF. The CDR3 DNA reads as TGTGCCGCCGATTCGGGACAGGTCCCCGCCGGGGAGCTGTTTTTT.

The chain couples TRBV10-3 to TRBJ1-2; possibly TRBD2 for D (6 bases). The DNA end is more similar to TRBJ2-1, so the J call may be wrong. In germline, CDR1 is ENHRY, CDR2 SYGVKD. CDR3 length: 14 amino acids. CDR3 in DNA: TGTGCCGCGGGGTCCCGACTAGGGTCCAATGAGCAGTTCTTC. Protein sequence: CAAGSRLGSNEQFF.

The V gene is TRBV19, the J gene TRBJ1-3; 7 bases are a match to TRBD1. CDR1 and CDR2 from the germline V gene are LNHDA and SQIVND (reference sequence). Trimming cost V 6 bases and J 0 bases; bases outside gene matches: 5. CDR3 length: 15 amino acids. CDR3 loop: CASRDAGGSGNTIYF. In DNA form, the CDR3 reads TGTGCCAGTAGGGACGCAGGGGGCTCTGGAAACACCATATATTTT.

This chain uses TRBV20-1 with TRBJ1-5, with 7 positions matching TRBD1. From germline, CDR1 is DFQATT and CDR2 SNEGSKA (reference sequence). CDR3 length: 15 amino acids. The ends lost 6 bases at V and 1 base at J; junction bases unmatched: 9. The CDR3, as DNA: TGCAGTGCAAGGGACAGACAGTTCAGCAATCAGCCCCAGCATTTT. Its translation is CSARDRQFSNQPQHF.

Only a few counts were recorded for this clonotype. This chain uses TRBV14 with TRBJ1-5; D call uncertain. The CDR3 runs to 16 residues. In germline, CDR1 is SGHDN, CDR2 FVKESK. V lost 5 bases and J 0 bases, leaving 14 bases between the germline ends. CDR3: CASSAPWRSSNQPQHF. The DNA of the CDR3 is TGTGCCAGCAGCGCCCCTTGGAGGTCTAGCAATCAGCCCCAGCATTTT.

This clonotype was seen repeatedly, ten times or more. Written as DNA, the CDR3 is TGCGCCAGCAGCCAAGGGAGGTTGACAAGTAACTATGGCTACACCTTC. Translated, it gives CASSQGRLTSNYGYTF. This chain uses TRBV4-1 with TRBJ1-2, with no clear D. Germline V gene data show CDR1 as MGHRA and CDR2 as YSYEKL. The CDR3 sequence is 16 residues long. Trimming pared 1 base from V and 1 base from J, leaving 13 bases between.

This chain connects TRBV2 to TRBJ1-2, with TRBD1 matching over 8 bases. The germline CDR1 and CDR2 sequences are SNHLY and FYNNEI. CDR3 length equals 15 residues. The V segment lost 6 bases and the J segment 6 bases; nucleotides outside the gene matches: 12. The CDR3 loop is CASRGTGGFPHGYTF. In DNA, the CDR3 is TGTGCCAGCAGGGGTACAGGGGGGTTCCCCCATGGCTACACCTTC.

About this clonotype: This may arise from a read error, as a much more abundant clone is one base away. The chain links TRBV7-2 to TRBJ1-1; 7 positions match TRBD1. The CDR3 is made up of 14 amino acids. V lost 6 bases, J lost 1 base, and 5 bases stayed unmatched. CDR1 and CDR2 from the germline V gene are SGHTA and FQGNSA. The CDR3 protein is CASSPKGANTEAFF. In nucleotides, the CDR3 is TGTGCCAGCAGTCCAAAGGGGGCGAACACTGAAGCTTTCTTT.

This clonotype was observed at least ten times. CDR3 coding DNA: TGTGCCAGCAGTGGGGGGAACGGTGGCCCCTCTGGCACCTTC. This gives the protein CASSGGNGGPSGTF. V usage is TRBV2 and J usage is TRBJ1-2; tentative D call: TRBD1 (5 bases). The V end lost 4 bases, the J end lost 13 bases, and 22 bases lay between the germline ends. The germline gives CDR1 SNHLY, CDR2 FYNNEI. CDR3 length equals 14 residues.

This clonotype was observed many times. This sequence joins TRBV12-3 or TRBV12-4 and TRBJ1-6; D unclear. The V end lost 6 bases, the J end lost 7 bases, and 13 bases lay between the germline ends. The CDR3 is 14 residues long. The CDR3 DNA sequence: TGTGCCAGCAGCCTCTACAGCCTCAATTCACCCCTCCACTTT. Translating it yields CASSLYSLNSPLHF.

This clonotype has at least ten counts. The chain carries TRBV7-3 and TRBJ2-5, with TRBD2 matching 7 bases. CDR1 SGHTA and CDR2 FQGTGA come from the germline V gene. This CDR3 is built from 15 residues. V dropped 4 bases and J dropped 4; count of bases not matched to a gene: 9. The CDR3 spells CASSWAAGAGETQYF. The CDR3 DNA reads TGTGCCAGCAGCTGGGCCGCGGGAGCAGGAGAGACCCAGTACTTC.

This clonotype has at least ten counts. The chain combines TRBV19 with TRBJ2-2, with 7 bases lining up with TRBD1. Trimming took 3 bases from V and 6 from J; bases not matched to a gene: 1. CDR3 length: 13 residues. Germline V gives CDR1 LNHDA, CDR2 SQIVND (reference sequence). CDR3 DNA: TGTGCCAGTAGTATGACAGGGTCCGGGGAGCTGTTTTTT. It specifies CASSMTGSGELFF.

This clonotype was picked up a small number of times. The chain couples TRBV7-9 to TRBJ1-2; unclear D gene. The V end was cut by 6 bases, the J end by 5 bases, with 13 bases between. Looked up from germline, CDR1 is SEHNR and CDR2 is FQNEAQ (reference sequence). CDR3 size: 13 residues. The CDR3 loop reads CASSSNGNYGYTF. The CDR3 DNA reads TGTGCCAGCAGTTCAAACGGGAATTATGGCTACACCTTC.

In this sample, this clonotype turned up a few times. The chain couples TRBV2 to TRBJ1-2; the match to TRBD1 covers 9 bases. V shed 5 bases and J 8 bases; nucleotides not matched to a gene: 9. The CDR3 consists of 14 residues. Germline loops: CDR1 SNHLY, CDR2 FYNNEI. CDR3 residues: CASSRLQGAGGYTF. CDR3 in DNA: TGTGCCAGCAGTCGCTTACAGGGGGCCGGGGGCTACACCTTC.

The chain employs TRBV6-2 or TRBV6-3 and TRBJ1-2; 7 bases line up with TRBD1. The ends lost 6 bases at V and 2 bases at J; junction bases unmatched: 9. This CDR3 contains 15 residues. CDR1 is MNHEY, CDR2 SVGEGT, per germline. The CDR3: CASREDTGQNYGYTF. The CDR3 nucleotides are TGTGCCAGCAGGGAAGATACGGGACAGAACTATGGCTACACCTTC.

This clonotype was seen a single time. The genes are TRBV7-2 and TRBJ2-1, with D maybe TRBD1 (5 bases). With 5 bases removed from V and 7 bases from J, the gap between germline ends came to 12 bases. The CDR3 spans 13 residues. Germline CDR1 and CDR2: SGHTA and FQGNSA. CDR3 DNA: TGTGCCAGCAGCCTTCCAGGGTTGAATGAGCAGTTCTTC. Residues: CASSLPGLNEQFF.

This clonotype was detected once. The junction and the germline gene differ at one end; a read error may be behind it. This chain uses TRBV6-5 with TRBJ1-6; D may be TRBD1 (5 bases). The CDR3 covers 15 residues. CDR1 and CDR2 from the germline V gene are MNHEY and SVGAGI. The CDR3 spells CAGSYDRAPGSPLHF. CDR3 sequence (DNA): TGTGCCGGCAGTTACGACAGAGCTCCTGGCTCACCCCTCCACTTT.

With regard to this clonotype: This may be a read error, as it is one base from a much larger clone. J is TRBJ2-6 and V is TRBV19, with D possibly matching TRBD1 (6 bases). Germline V gene data show CDR1 as LNHDA and CDR2 as SQIVND (reference sequence). The CDR3 loop spans 19 amino acids. The V end was cut by 8 bases, the J end by 4 bases, with 27 bases between. The CDR3 protein is CASARSGSLMGAGANVLTF. As DNA, the CDR3 is TGTGCCAGTGCGCGATCGGGCAGCTTGATGGGGGCGGGGGCCAACGTCCTGACTTTC.

CDR3 sequence (DNA): TGTGCCAGTAGTATAGCGGCGGGGGGGGACGACGAGCAGTACTTC. The encoded protein is CASSIAAGGDDEQYF. This chain links TRBV19 with TRBJ2-7; 9 bases agree with TRBD2. Trimming removed 1 base from V and 5 bases from J; junction bases left unmatched: 6. The CDR3 consists of 15 residues. Looked up from germline, CDR1 is LNHDA and CDR2 is SQIVND (reference sequence).

This clonotype was counted only a few times. The chain has TRBV5-4 and TRBJ1-4; D is uncertain. CDR1 and CDR2 from the germline V gene are SGHNT and YYREEE (reference sequence). Trimming pared 4 bases from V and 5 bases from J, leaving 18 bases between. This CDR3 has 16 amino acids. The CDR3 bases are TGTGCCAGCAGCCACAACGCCGGACGGTTAAATGAAAAACTGTTTTTT. Protein: CASSHNAGRLNEKLFF.

About this clonotype: Because it lacks the conserved phenylalanine or tryptophan at the end, this CDR3 is likely a read error. V and J are TRBV10-2 and TRBJ1-2, with a possible D match to TRBD1 (5 bases). Trimming removed 6 bases from V and 3 bases from J, with 20 bases in between. The length of the CDR3 is 16 residues. CDR1 and CDR2 from the germline V gene are WSHSY and SAAADI. The chain's CDR3 is CASSPWGPRVYYGYTS. CDR3 DNA sequence: TGCGCCAGCAGCCCATGGGGCCCCAGGGTTTACTATGGCTACACCTCC.

The V and J genes are TRBV10-3 and TRBJ1-2; D unclear. The germline gives CDR1 ENHRY, CDR2 SYGVKD. V lost 4 bases and J lost 4, with 10 bases in between. The CDR3 has 13 residues. Here the CDR3 reads CAISARPFYGYTF. CDR3 nucleotide sequence: TGTGCCATCAGTGCCCGGCCTTTCTATGGCTACACCTTC.

There are a few counts of this clonotype. V gene TRBV20-1 combines with J gene TRBJ2-3, with 8 bases lining up with TRBD1. The germline V gene has CDR1 DFQATT and CDR2 SNEGSKA (reference sequence). Unmatched junction bases numbered 6, after V lost 6 bases and J lost 4 bases. The CDR3 is 13 amino acids. The DNA of the CDR3 is TGCAGTGCCCTGAGGACAGGGCCAGATACGCAGTATTTT. It specifies CSALRTGPDTQYF.